A selection of T cell receptor beta chains follows, all from one sample in a study of post-analysis software for immune sequencing data. TCRdb reprocessed the PCR reads with MiXCR, giving one entry per CDR3 protein. The repertoire consists of fewer than 700,000 distinct CDR3 sequences, with about 40% occurring once and the leading ten covering 1.5% to 2%. The specimen sequenced was blood. The receptors originated from a girl aged 5 to 17 with multiple sclerosis. The CDR3 runs from the conserved cysteine through the conserved F or W. The D gene is left open where the match is weak. Clone size is shown for a subset of rows, as once, few, many or a class of expanded clone.

D,J,size,V,CDR3,DNA
TRBD1,TRBJ2-5,.,TRBV6-5,CASSIQGQETQYF,TGTGCCAGCAGTATACAGGGGCAAGAGACCCAGTACTTC
TRBD1,TRBJ2-4,.,TRBV9,CASSERQGLAKNIQYF,TGTGCCAGCAGCGAGAGACAGGGCCTAGCCAAAAACATTCAGTACTTC
.,TRBJ2-7,.,TRBV11-2,CASSLLRSSYEQYF,TGTGCCAGCAGCTTATTGAGGAGCTCCTACGAGCAGTACTTC
.,TRBJ2-3,few,TRBV10-3,CAISEKDYLSTDTQYF,TGTGCCATCAGTGAGAAAGACTACCTAAGCACAGATACGCAGTATTTT
TRBD2,TRBJ2-5,few,TRBV5-5,CASSSWEGTQYF,TGTGCCAGCAGCTCCTGGGAGGGGACCCAGTACTTC
.,TRBJ2-3,few,TRBV27,CASSLGPWAGLGDTQYF,TGTGCCAGCAGTTTAGGCCCCTGGGCAGGCCTCGGGGATACGCAGTATTTT
TRBD2,TRBJ2-7,few,TRBV6-1,CASSLRLAGPHEQYF,TGTGCCAGCAGTCTACGACTAGCGGGGCCGCACGAGCAGTACTTC
.,TRBJ2-1,.,TRBV4-1,CASSQIPLQDEQFF,TGCGCCAGCAGCCAAATCCCCCTCCAGGACGAGCAATTCTTC
TRBD1,TRBJ2-5,few,TRBV20-1,CSARSLGTAETQYF,TGCAGTGCTAGGAGCTTAGGGACAGCGGAGACCCAGTACTTC
.,TRBJ2-7,few,TRBV9,CASSVGVESSYEQYF,TGTGCCAGCAGCGTAGGGGTCGAGAGCTCCTACGAGCAGTACTTC
TRBD2,TRBJ2-1,.,TRBV6-5,CASSYSISGEINEQFF,TGTGCCAGCAGTTACTCGATTAGCGGGGAGATCAATGAGCAGTTCTTC
.,TRBJ2-7,.,TRBV5-1,CASSLALAEGEQYF,TGCGCCAGCAGCTTGGCCTTGGCAGAGGGGGAGCAGTACTTC
TRBD2,TRBJ2-5,.,TRBV7-8,CASSYGTRETQYF,TGTGCCAGCAGCTACGGGACTAGAGAGACCCAGTACTTC
.,TRBJ2-7,few,TRBV18,CASSSQGPHEQYF,TGTGCCAGCTCATCACAGGGTCCCCACGAGCAGTACTTC